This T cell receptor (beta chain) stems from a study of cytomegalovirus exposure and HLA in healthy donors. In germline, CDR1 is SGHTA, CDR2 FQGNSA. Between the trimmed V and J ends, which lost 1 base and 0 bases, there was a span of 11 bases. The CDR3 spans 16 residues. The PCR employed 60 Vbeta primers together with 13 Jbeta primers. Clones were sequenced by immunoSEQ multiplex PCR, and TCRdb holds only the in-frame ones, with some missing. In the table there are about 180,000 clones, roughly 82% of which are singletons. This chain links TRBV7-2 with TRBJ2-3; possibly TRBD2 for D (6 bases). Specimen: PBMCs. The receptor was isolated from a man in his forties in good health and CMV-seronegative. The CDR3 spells CASSLVGGASTDTQYF. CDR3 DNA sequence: TGTGCCAGCAGCTTAGTCGGCGGGGCTAGCACAGATACGCAGTATTTT.